The clone carrying this TCR beta chain was found a few times. Its specificity is not known. The isolated RNA, all of it, was reverse transcribed, so expressed TCRB transcripts were what got sequenced. TCRdb keeps only in-frame clones here, not all; method: immunoSEQ multiplex PCR. The repertoire holds about 260,000 clones, with around 21% as singletons. This specimen comes from a study of beta chain features in type 1 diabetes. Study observations and caveats: Moderately but significantly shorter TCRB CDR3s were found in Type 1 diabetes patients in all four CD4+ subsets.

V was cut by 6 bases and J by 6 bases, with 14 bases left in between. The CDR3 length is 13 residues. Germline V lookup: CDR1 SNHLY, CDR2 FYNNEI. Sequencing was done on a sample of naive CD4+ T cells from blood. The rearrangement links TRBV2 to TRBJ1-1; D is unresolved. The origin of this receptor is a woman in her thirties or forties with type 1 diabetes. CDR3 nucleotides: TGTGCCAGCAGGCTGGAGGAGGGCGCTGAAGCTTTCTTT. This encodes CASRLEEGAEAFF.